The 6 T cell receptor beta chains below all came from one sample that was sequenced in a study of technical replicates of blood from a handful of donors. The protocol was immunoSEQ multiplex PCR, while the TCRdb copy is restricted to in-frame clones and leaves out a portion. The table shows roughly 62,000 clones, with about nine tenths occurring only once. Sequencing was performed on PBMCs. These receptors were taken from a human donor in good health. Some clones in this sample may be carry-over from other donors' samples.

This chain uses TRBV7-2 with TRBJ1-1, with D maybe TRBD1 (5 bases). Between the trimmed V and J ends, which lost 5 bases and 11 bases, there was a span of 18 bases. In germline, CDR1 is SGHTA, CDR2 FQGNSA. The CDR3 consists of 13 residues. This CDR3 reads CASSRRKGDSAFF. DNA for the CDR3: TGTGCCAGCAGCCGGCGAAAAGGGGATTCGGCTTTCTTT. Combining the CDR3 with reference TRBV7-2 and TRBJ1-1 gives the whole variable domain GAGVSQSPSNKVTEKGKDVELRCDPISGHTALYWYRQSLGQGLEFLIYFQGNSAPDKSGLPSDRFSAERTGGSVSTLTIQRTQQEDSAVYLCASSRRKGDSAFFGQGTRLTVV.

The chain is built from TRBV7-6 and TRBJ1-4; TRBD1 matches 8 bases. The CDR3 contains 15 residues. V lost 4 bases, J lost 8 bases, and 9 bases stayed unmatched. CDR1 is SGHVS, CDR2 FNYEAQ, per germline. The CDR3 protein is CASSSGQGSREKLFF. The CDR3 bases are TGTGCCAGCAGCTCTGGACAGGGATCTCGGGAAAAACTGTTTTTT.

This chain connects TRBV9 to TRBJ2-1, with D possibly matching TRBD2 (6 bases). This CDR3 has 15 amino acids. The V end lost 4 bases, the J end lost 8 bases, and 19 bases lay between the germline ends. Germline lookup yields CDR1 SGDLS and CDR2 YYNGEE. CDR3 in DNA: TGTGCCAGCAGCCCTACTAGCCCAGATCCCGATGAGCAGTTCTTC. The encoded protein is CASSPTSPDPDEQFF.

The chain joins TRBV30 to TRBJ2-5, with D unresolved. Trimming took 2 bases from V and 5 from J, leaving 9 bases between them. The CDR3 spans 12 residues. CDR1 and CDR2 (germline): GTSNPN, SVGIG (reference sequence). For the CDR3, the DNA is TGTGCCTGGAGTCCCCCAGCGGAGACCCAGTACTTC. Translation: CAWSPPAETQYF.

Ten or more counts support this clone. The rearrangement uses TRBV5-6 and TRBJ1-1; D possibly corresponds to TRBD1 (5 bases). CDR3 length: 15 residues. The V gene's germline CDR1 is SGHDT and CDR2 YYEEEE. Trimming shortened V by 3 bases and J by 3 bases, and 15 bases separated the two germline ends. CDR3 bases: TGTGCCAGCAGCTCCTGGGGACGGGGGGACACTGAAGCTTTCTTT. It codes for CASSSWGRGDTEAFF.

This chain uses TRBV4-3 with TRBJ2-5; the D gene is possibly TRBD1 (6 bases). Germline V gives CDR1 LGHNA, CDR2 YSLEER. CDR3 size: 14 residues. V lost 4 bases and J lost 5, with 14 bases in between. CDR3 sequence reads: CASSRGPGSETQYF. The CDR3 coding sequence is TGCGCCAGCAGCCGGGGGCCTGGGAGCGAGACCCAGTACTTC.